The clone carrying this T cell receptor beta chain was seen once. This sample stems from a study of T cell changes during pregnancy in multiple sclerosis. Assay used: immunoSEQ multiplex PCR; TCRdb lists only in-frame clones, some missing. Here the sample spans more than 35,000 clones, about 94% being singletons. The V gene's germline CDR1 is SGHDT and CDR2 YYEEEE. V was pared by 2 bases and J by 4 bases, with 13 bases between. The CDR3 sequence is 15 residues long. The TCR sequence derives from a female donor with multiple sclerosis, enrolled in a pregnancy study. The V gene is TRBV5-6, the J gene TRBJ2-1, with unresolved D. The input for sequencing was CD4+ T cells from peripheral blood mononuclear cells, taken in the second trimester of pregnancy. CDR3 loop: CASSLDLGSYNEQFF. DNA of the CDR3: TGTGCCAGCAGCTTAGATCTAGGCAGTTACAATGAGCAGTTCTTC. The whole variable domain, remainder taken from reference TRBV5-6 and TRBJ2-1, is DAGVTQSPTHLIKTRGQQVTLRCSPKSGHDTVSWYQQALGQGPQFIFQYYEEEERQRGNFPDRFSGHQFPNYSSELNVNALLLGDSALYLCASSLDLGSYNEQFFGPGTRLTVL.